A selection of T cell receptor beta chains follows, all from one sample in a study of human T cells and chemical hapten exposure. TCRdb re-called the RACE reads through MiXCR, storing one row per CDR3 protein. Here the sample spans 180,000 or so distinct CDR3 sequences, roughly 15% being singletons. Sequenced material: whole blood, taken in connection with sensitization to the hapten diphenylcyclopropenone (DPC). Source of these receptors: a woman aged 25 to 45 with alopecia areata. Some clones in this sample may be carry-over from other donors' samples. Both conserved end residues are part of each CDR3. Fields, in order: V gene, D gene, CDR3 length, J gene, clone size, CDR3 protein, CDR3 DNA. The D gene is left open where the match is weak. Clone size is not always given. Where it is, it says once, few, many or a class for expanded clones.

V gene: TRBV7-2; D gene: .; CDR3 length: 13; J gene: TRBJ2-1; clone size: .; CDR3 protein: CASSLTIYNEQFF; CDR3 DNA: TGTGCCAGCAGCTTGACTATCTACAATGAGCAGTTCTTC
V gene: TRBV6-5; D gene: TRBD2; CDR3 length: 16; J gene: TRBJ2-1; clone size: .; CDR3 protein: CASRSLAGSSYNEQFF; CDR3 DNA: TGTGCCAGCAGATCTCTAGCGGGCTCCTCCTACAATGAGCAGTTCTTC
V gene: TRBV9; D gene: .; CDR3 length: 17; J gene: TRBJ2-7; clone size: .; CDR3 protein: CASSVAGQIDYSYEQYF; CDR3 DNA: TGTGCCAGCAGCGTAGCAGGCCAGATAGATTACTCCTACGAGCAGTACTTC
V gene: TRBV29-1; D gene: .; CDR3 length: 12; J gene: TRBJ1-2; clone size: many; CDR3 protein: CSVSGGDYGYTF; CDR3 DNA: TGCAGCGTTTCCGGGGGCGACTATGGCTACACCTTC
V gene: TRBV4-3; D gene: TRBD2; CDR3 length: 14; J gene: TRBJ2-7; clone size: few; CDR3 protein: CASSPQRGHYEQYF; CDR3 DNA: TGCGCCAGCAGCCCCCAGCGGGGGCACTACGAGCAGTACTTC
V gene: TRBV5-1; D gene: .; CDR3 length: 12; J gene: TRBJ2-2; clone size: .; CDR3 protein: CASSSDFGELFF; CDR3 DNA: TGCGCCAGCAGCTCGGACTTCGGGGAGCTGTTTTTT
V gene: TRBV7-2; D gene: .; CDR3 length: 14; J gene: TRBJ2-3; clone size: .; CDR3 protein: CASSLGATPYTQYF; CDR3 DNA: TGTGCCAGCAGCTTGGGGGCCACCCCCTATACGCAGTATTTT
V gene: TRBV25-1; D gene: .; CDR3 length: 16; J gene: TRBJ1-1; clone size: .; CDR3 protein: CASSEFARGGWTEAFF; CDR3 DNA: TGTGCCAGCAGTGAATTCGCCCGAGGGGGATGGACTGAAGCTTTCTTT
V gene: TRBV20-1; D gene: .; CDR3 length: 14; J gene: TRBJ2-4; clone size: few; CDR3 protein: CSARLGEQINIQYF; CDR3 DNA: TGCAGTGCTAGATTAGGCGAGCAGATAAACATTCAGTACTTC
V gene: TRBV2; D gene: TRBD2; CDR3 length: 16; J gene: TRBJ2-5; clone size: .; CDR3 protein: CASTRAGAGFSETQYF; CDR3 DNA: TGTGCCAGCACAAGAGCGGGGGCTGGGTTTTCGGAGACCCAGTACTTC
V gene: TRBV4-1; D gene: TRBD2; CDR3 length: 18; J gene: TRBJ2-2; clone size: .; CDR3 protein: CASSQGDRLASNTGELFF; CDR3 DNA: TGCGCCAGCAGCCAAGGAGATAGACTAGCGTCGAACACCGGGGAGCTGTTTTTT
V gene: TRBV7-3; D gene: TRBD2; CDR3 length: 16; J gene: TRBJ2-4; clone size: few; CDR3 protein: CASSLGTSGRDRIQYF; CDR3 DNA: TGTGCCAGCAGCTTGGGGACTAGCGGGAGGGACCGCATTCAGTACTTC
V gene: TRBV6-2/TRBV6-3; D gene: .; CDR3 length: 15; J gene: TRBJ2-2; clone size: many; CDR3 protein: CASSSLTRNTGELFF; CDR3 DNA: TGTGCCAGCAGTTCATTGACGAGGAACACCGGGGAGCTGTTTTTT
V gene: TRBV20-1; D gene: TRBD2; CDR3 length: 15; J gene: TRBJ2-1; clone size: .; CDR3 protein: CSARDVQRGTYEQFF; CDR3 DNA: TGCAGTGCTAGAGATGTCCAGCGGGGTACCTATGAGCAGTTCTTC
V gene: TRBV5-8; D gene: TRBD2; CDR3 length: 17; J gene: TRBJ2-2; clone size: .; CDR3 protein: CASSIGLAGPNTGELFF; CDR3 DNA: TGTGCCAGCAGCATAGGACTAGCGGGACCCAACACCGGGGAGCTGTTTTTT
V gene: TRBV29-1; D gene: .; CDR3 length: 13; J gene: TRBJ2-3; clone size: .; CDR3 protein: CSVARGPTDTQYF; CDR3 DNA: TGCAGCGTTGCGCGGGGGCCCACAGATACGCAGTATTTT